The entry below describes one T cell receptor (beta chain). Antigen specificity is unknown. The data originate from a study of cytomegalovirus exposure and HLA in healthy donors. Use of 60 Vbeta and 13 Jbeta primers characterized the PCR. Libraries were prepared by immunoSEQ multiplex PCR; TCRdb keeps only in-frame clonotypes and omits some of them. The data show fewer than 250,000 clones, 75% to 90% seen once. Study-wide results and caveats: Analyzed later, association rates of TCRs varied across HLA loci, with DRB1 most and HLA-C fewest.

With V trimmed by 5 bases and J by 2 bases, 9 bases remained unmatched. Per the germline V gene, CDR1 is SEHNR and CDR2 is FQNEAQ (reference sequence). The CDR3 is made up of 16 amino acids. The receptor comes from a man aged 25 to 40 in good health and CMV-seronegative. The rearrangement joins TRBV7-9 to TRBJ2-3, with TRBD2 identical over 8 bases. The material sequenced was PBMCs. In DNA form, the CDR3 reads TGTGCCAGCAGCCCCTTAGCGGGGACGATCACAGATACGCAGTATTTT. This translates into CASSPLAGTITDTQYF.